The present T cell receptor beta chain was sequenced within a study of circulating CD8 cells and anti-PD-1 response in melanoma. At the level of the study: Every 2 weeks, patients got 3 mg/kg nivolumab intravenously.

This clonotype is medium-sized in the sample. Its specificity is unknown. Four subsets defined by PD-1 and/or TIGIT were sorted from live CD3+CD8+TCRalphabeta+ cells. Using 15 ng of total RNA, TCR libraries were made with the QIAseq Immune Repertoire TCR panel. MiXCR, run by TCRdb on the reads, gives a single entry per CDR3 protein. The sample includes 2,000 to 2,500 distinct CDR3 sequences, roughly 6% of them seen just once. V was pared by 8 bases and J by 5 bases, with 9 bases of the junction left unmatched. Germline CDR1 is MNHEY and CDR2 is SMNVEV (reference sequence). The CDR3 has 14 amino acids. Findings and limits, study-wide: Expanded sorted subsets were checked for tumor reactivity using peptides. Patients included both untreated and previously treated individuals.

The chain links TRBV27 to TRBJ2-1; TRBD2 aligns across 7 bases. Sequenced material: CD8+ T cells from PBMCs, taken at baseline or after one month of anti-PD-1 therapy (not recorded which). The sequence was obtained from a human donor with melanoma. CDR3 sequence: CASRWGLRNNEQFF. CDR3 DNA sequence: TGTGCCAGCCGGTGGGGACTACGAAACAATGAGCAGTTCTTC.